The following is a TCR beta chain sequence with its context. The method was immunoSEQ multiplex PCR; TCRdb's version includes in-frame clones alone and lacks a portion of them. The data show roughly 100,000 clones, with roughly nine tenths seen just once and 19% held by the top ten. This entry comes from a study of PD-1 blockade in classical Hodgkin lymphoma. Trimming pared 4 bases from V and 2 bases from J, leaving 14 bases between. This CDR3 spans 15 amino acids. Germline-derived CDR1 and CDR2 are SNHLY and FYNNEI. As for time point: cycle 4 day 1 (C4D1), after 6 weeks of nivolumab. No patient escaped relapse after autologous stem cell transplantation, and brentuximab vedotin exposure varied.

The sample in question was peripheral blood mononuclear cells (PBMCs), obtained before the fourth cycle of nivolumab. The chain combines TRBV2 with TRBJ1-1; D might be TRBD1 (6 bases). The TCR originated in a human donor with classical Hodgkin lymphoma. The CDR3 reads CASSGSTGLNTEAFF. CDR3 nucleotide sequence: TGTGCCAGCAGTGGATCAACAGGGTTAAACACTGAAGCTTTCTTT.